Presented here are 24 T cell receptor beta chains from one specimen sequenced in a study of regulatory T cells in long-lasting Graves disease. TCR beta libraries were built with iRepertoire HTBI primers and Arm-PCR of CDR3 regions. From the multiplex PCR reads, TCRdb called clonotypes with MiXCR, one entry per CDR3 protein. Here the sample spans over 350,000 distinct CDR3 sequences, around 20% being singletons. Specified time point: persistent/refractory GD, antithyroid drugs over 5 years with positive TRAb. PBMCs provided the RNA from which the TCR library was made. Specimen: peripheral blood mononuclear cells (PBMCs), collected when the disease was refractory, from a patient treated with antithyroid drugs. The receptors shown here come from a female donor with Graves disease.

A few counts support this clonotype. This sequence joins TRBV5-1 and TRBJ2-2; the D is unclear. The V and J ends lost 0 bases and 4 bases respectively, with 4 bases between them. The germline gives CDR1 SGHRS, CDR2 YFSETQ. This CDR3 spans 13 amino acids. CDR3 loop: CASSLDVTGELFF. CDR3 bases: TGCGCCAGCAGCTTGGATGTCACCGGGGAGCTGTTTTTT.

A remark on this clonotype: Possible read error: a much larger clone is one base away. The chain combines TRBV6-1 with TRBJ1-4; no definite D call. Germline-derived CDR1 and CDR2 are MNHNS and SASEGT. This CDR3 has 14 residues. The CDR3 bases are TGTGCCAGCAGCCCCTCCTCAACTGATGAAAAACTGTTTTTT. It encodes CASSPSSTDEKLFF.

The table lists this clonotype with many counts. The rearrangement joins TRBV12-3 or TRBV12-4 to TRBJ1-3, with D unclear. The CDR3 loop spans 16 amino acids. Trimming cost V 4 bases and J 3 bases, with 16 bases left between them. The CDR3 sequence is CASSSRFGGFGNTIYF. Written as DNA, the CDR3 is TGTGCCAGCAGTTCCCGATTTGGAGGGTTTGGAAACACCATATATTTT.

The V gene is TRBV30, the J gene TRBJ2-5; D is possibly TRBD2 (5 bases). The germline V gene encodes CDR1 GTSNPN and CDR2 SVGIG (reference sequence). Trimming took off 2 bases at V and 2 bases at J, with 12 bases between the two ends. The CDR3 consists of 14 residues. CDR3 residues: CAWSQTSFQETQYF. In DNA, the CDR3 is TGTGCCTGGAGTCAAACTAGTTTTCAAGAGACCCAGTACTTC. The variable domain in full, with the rest retrieved from reference TRBV30 and TRBJ2-5, is SQTIHQWPATLVQPVGSPLSLECTVEGTSNPNLYWYRQAAGRGLQLLFYSVGIGQISSEVPQNLSASRPQDRQFILSSKKLLLSDSGFYLCAWSQTSFQETQYFGPGTRLLVL.

In its sample, this clonotype was seen many times. J is TRBJ2-5 and V is TRBV6-5, with unresolved D. The CDR3 extends over 13 amino acids. V was cut by 2 bases and J by 4 bases, with 8 bases left in between. Germline loops: CDR1 MNHEY, CDR2 SVGAGI. The CDR3 protein is CASSYDVRETQYF. The CDR3 coding sequence is TGTGCCAGCAGTTACGACGTTCGAGAGACCCAGTACTTC.

This clonotype was counted only a few times. The chain uses TRBV18 and TRBJ2-7; TRBD1 agrees at 7 bases. The CDR3 has 15 residues. The germline CDR1 and CDR2 sequences are KGHSH and LQKENI. J lost 3 bases, V lost 4 bases, and 9 bases had no gene match. The CDR3 sequence is CASSLSGTDNYEQYF. In nucleotides, the CDR3 is TGTGCCAGCTCACTCTCCGGGACAGATAACTACGAGCAGTACTTC.

V and J are TRBV5-8 and TRBJ1-2; no clear D. The V and J ends lost 4 bases and 5 bases respectively, with 12 bases between them. CDR1 and CDR2 (germline): SGHTS, YDEGEE. The CDR3 is 13 amino acids. The CDR3 nucleotides read TGTGCCAGCAGCCCGGACGGATTTTATGGCTACACCTTC. This codes for CASSPDGFYGYTF.

Many counts were recorded for this clonotype. The V and J genes are TRBV2 and TRBJ1-4; D gene ambiguous. The V end was cut by 7 bases, the J end by 3 bases, with 12 bases between. CDR1 and CDR2 from the germline V gene are SNHLY and FYNNEI. This CDR3 has 14 amino acids. This CDR3 is CASNPPKSNEKLFF. In DNA form, the CDR3 reads TGTGCCAGCAACCCTCCCAAGTCTAATGAAAAACTGTTTTTT.

This clonotype was recorded at least ten times. CDR3 region: CASRVDMNTEAFF. CDR3 DNA: TGTGCCAGTAGGGTCGATATGAACACTGAAGCTTTCTTT. The chain carries TRBV2 and TRBJ1-1; unclear D gene. The germline V gene has CDR1 SNHLY and CDR2 FYNNEI. With 9 bases removed from V and 0 bases from J, the gap between germline ends came to 11 bases. There are 13 residues in the CDR3. Looking up the rest from reference TRBV2 and TRBJ1-1 gives the full variable domain: EPEVTQTPSHQVTQMGQEVILRCVPISNHLYFYWYRQILGQKVEFLVSFYNNEISEKSEIFDDQFSVERPDGSNFTLKIRSTKLEDSAMYFCASRVDMNTEAFFGQGTRLTVV.

V is TRBV30 and J is TRBJ2-1; 9 nucleotides align to TRBD1. After removal of 4 bases from V and 6 bases from J, the junction contained 7 bases not matched to a gene. The germline CDR1 and CDR2 sequences are GTSNPN and SVGIG (reference sequence). The CDR3 spans 14 residues. The chain's CDR3 is CAWNSGTGLNEQFF. The CDR3 nucleotides read TGTGCCTGGAATTCCGGGACAGGGCTCAATGAGCAGTTCTTC.

This clonotype was counted a few times. This chain uses TRBV7-9 with TRBJ2-5, with TRBD2 as a possible D gene (6 bases). The CDR3 covers 19 residues. Germline CDR1 reads SEHNR; CDR2 reads FQNEAQ (reference sequence). V was pared by 2 bases and J by 0 bases, with 22 bases between. CDR3 nucleotide sequence: TGTGCCAGCAGCTTAATTCCCATCCAGGGCTGGGGGGACCAAGAGACCCAGTACTTC. Translating gives CASSLIPIQGWGDQETQYF.

In this sample, this clonotype turned up many times. V is TRBV3-1 and J is TRBJ2-3; no clear D. CDR1 and CDR2 (germline): LGHDT, YNNKEL (reference sequence). V dropped 0 bases and J dropped 3 bases, with 10 bases sitting between them. The CDR3 is 15 amino acids. For the CDR3, the DNA is TGTGCCAGCAGCCAAGAGGTTAGAACGACAGATACGCAGTATTTT. Amino acids: CASSQEVRTTDTQYF.

This clonotype has ten or more counts. The chain combines TRBV28 with TRBJ2-7, with D possibly matching TRBD2 (6 bases). The CDR3 has 14 residues. V was clipped by 3 bases and J by 3 bases, with 12 bases between them. The germline V gene encodes CDR1 MDHEN and CDR2 SYDVKM. CDR3 in amino acids: CASSFGGVFYEQYF. The CDR3 DNA is TGTGCCAGCAGTTTTGGAGGGGTCTTCTACGAGCAGTACTTC.

This clonotype was counted at least ten times. This chain joins TRBV9 and TRBJ2-7; weak D call: TRBD1 (6 bases). This CDR3 region has 15 residues. Germline values: CDR1 SGDLS, CDR2 YYNGEE. Trimming took 6 bases from V and 5 from J, leaving 21 bases between them. The CDR3 region is CASNSGHRVDDEQYF. CDR3 DNA sequence: TGTGCCAGCAATTCGGGGCACAGGGTGGACGACGAGCAGTACTTC.

This clonotype was seen more than once but under ten times. The genes are TRBV6-1 and TRBJ2-7; 7 bases are shared with TRBD2. The CDR3 covers 16 residues. V was clipped by 5 bases and J by 3 bases; unmatched bases: 13. In germline, CDR1 is MNHNS, CDR2 SASEGT. CDR3 in DNA: TGTGCCAGCAGTAGGCCCGCGGCAGCGGGATTCTACGAGCAGTACTTC. Translation: CASSRPAAAGFYEQYF.

The table lists this clonotype with many counts. V and J are TRBV20-1 and TRBJ1-1; D is uncertain. The length of the CDR3 is 13 residues. Per the germline V gene, CDR1 is DFQATT and CDR2 is SNEGSKA (reference sequence). V shed 7 bases and J shed 4 bases, with 16 bases lying between them. This CDR3 reads CSGEGRVGTEAFF. CDR3 bases: TGCAGTGGTGAAGGTCGGGTCGGCACTGAAGCTTTCTTT.

This clonotype was picked up many times. This chain connects TRBV5-1 to TRBJ2-7; 7 nucleotides agree with TRBD2. J gave up 7 bases and V 4 bases, and 5 bases lay outside the gene matches. Germline CDR1 reads SGHRS; CDR2 reads YFSETQ. The CDR3 totals 12 residues. CDR3 sequence (DNA): TGCGCCAGCAGCCGTGCGGGAGTAGAGCAGTACTTC. Encoded protein: CASSRAGVEQYF.

This clonotype occurred many times. The chain links TRBV28 to TRBJ2-5; 8 bases line up with TRBD2. This CDR3 spans 14 amino acids. Germline values: CDR1 MDHEN, CDR2 SYDVKM. Trimming removed 5 bases from V and 3 bases from J; junction bases left unmatched: 5. The CDR3 sequence: CASSGPGLEETQYF. In nucleotides, the CDR3 is TGTGCCAGCAGTGGTCCGGGACTAGAAGAGACCCAGTACTTC.

In this sample, this clonotype turned up many times. V gene TRBV3-1 combines with J gene TRBJ2-5, with a weak D call TRBD1 (6 bases). Trimming left V 0 bases short and J 5 bases short, with 10 bases between. The CDR3 runs 14 residues. Germline loops: CDR1 LGHDT, CDR2 YNNKEL (reference sequence). CDR3 amino acids: CASSQDSQGETQYF. The DNA for the CDR3 is TGTGCCAGCAGCCAAGATTCACAGGGTGAGACCCAGTACTTC.

This clonotype was found many times. The chain combines TRBV7-9 with TRBJ1-2; no reliable D call. V lost 5 bases and J lost 0, with 13 bases in between. Germline CDR1 reads SEHNR; CDR2 reads FQNEAQ (reference sequence). This CDR3 has 15 residues. The CDR3 protein is CASSTTSEANYGYTF. The CDR3 nucleotides are TGTGCCAGCAGCACGACCTCGGAAGCTAACTATGGCTACACCTTC.

The CDR3 spells CASSESGTSYTGELFF. The CDR3 nucleotides are TGTGCCAGCAGTGAATCGGGGACTAGCTACACCGGGGAGCTGTTTTTT. This rearrangement joins TRBV2 to TRBJ2-2; 9 nucleotides agree with TRBD2. CDR1 and CDR2 (germline): SNHLY, FYNNEI. V dropped 2 bases and J dropped 3; count of bases not matched to a gene: 4. The CDR3 sequence is 16 residues long.

This clonotype was counted a few times. V usage is TRBV19 and J usage is TRBJ1-1; D gene ambiguous. Germline CDR1 reads LNHDA; CDR2 reads SQIVND (reference sequence). The CDR3 runs to 15 residues. Trimming took 9 bases from V and 3 from J, leaving 20 bases between them. CDR3 sequence: CASRGAQLRDTEAFF. In DNA, the CDR3 is TGTGCCAGCCGGGGAGCACAACTGAGGGACACTGAAGCTTTCTTT.

This clonotype was recorded a few times. This chain links TRBV3-1 with TRBJ1-5, with D maybe TRBD1 (5 bases). The CDR3 length is 14 residues. Trimming pared 3 bases from V and 4 bases from J, leaving 10 bases between. Germline lookup yields CDR1 LGHDT and CDR2 YNNKEL (reference sequence). The CDR3 nucleotides are TGTGCCAGCAGCCAGGGGGGTCAGAATCAGCCCCAGCATTTT. Amino acids: CASSQGGQNQPQHF.

This clonotype was seen more than once but under ten times. This chain joins TRBV20-1 and TRBJ2-5; TRBD1 agrees at 7 bases. CDR3 length equals 19 residues. Germline V gene sequence: CDR1 DFQATT, CDR2 SNEGSKA (reference sequence). The J segment lost 2 bases and the V segment lost 2 bases, leaving 20 bases of the junction unmatched. CDR3 nucleotide sequence: TGCAGTGCTAGAAAAATCACCCTAGGGGGCGAGAGCGTACAAGAGACCCAGTACTTC. Translated: CSARKITLGGESVQETQYF.